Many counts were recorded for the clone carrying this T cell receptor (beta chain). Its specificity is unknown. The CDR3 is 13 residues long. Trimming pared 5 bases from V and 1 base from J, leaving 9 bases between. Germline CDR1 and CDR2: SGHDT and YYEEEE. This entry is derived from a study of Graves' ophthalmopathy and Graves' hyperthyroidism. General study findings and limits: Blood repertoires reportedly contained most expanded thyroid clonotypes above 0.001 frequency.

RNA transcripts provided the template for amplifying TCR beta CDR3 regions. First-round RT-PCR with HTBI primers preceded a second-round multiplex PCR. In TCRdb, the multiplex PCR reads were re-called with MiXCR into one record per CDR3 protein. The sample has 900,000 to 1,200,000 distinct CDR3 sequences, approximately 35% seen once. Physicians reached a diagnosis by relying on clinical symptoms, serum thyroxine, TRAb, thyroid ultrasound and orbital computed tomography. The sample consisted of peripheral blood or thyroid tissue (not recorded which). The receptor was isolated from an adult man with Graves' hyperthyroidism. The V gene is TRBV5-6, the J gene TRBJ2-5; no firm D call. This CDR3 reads CASSTMTQETQYF. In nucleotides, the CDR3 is TGTGCCAGCAGTACTATGACCCAAGAGACCCAGTACTTC.